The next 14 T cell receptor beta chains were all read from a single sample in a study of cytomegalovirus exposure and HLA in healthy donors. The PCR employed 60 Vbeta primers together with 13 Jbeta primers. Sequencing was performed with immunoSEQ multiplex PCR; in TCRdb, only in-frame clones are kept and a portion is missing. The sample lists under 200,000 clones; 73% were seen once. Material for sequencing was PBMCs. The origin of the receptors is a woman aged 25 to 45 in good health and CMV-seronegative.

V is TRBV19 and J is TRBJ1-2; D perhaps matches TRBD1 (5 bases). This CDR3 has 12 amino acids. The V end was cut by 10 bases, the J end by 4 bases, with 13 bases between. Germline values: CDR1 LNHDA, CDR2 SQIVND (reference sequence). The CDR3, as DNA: TGTGCCACACAGGAGTCCTTCTATGGCTACACCTTC. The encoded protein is CATQESFYGYTF.

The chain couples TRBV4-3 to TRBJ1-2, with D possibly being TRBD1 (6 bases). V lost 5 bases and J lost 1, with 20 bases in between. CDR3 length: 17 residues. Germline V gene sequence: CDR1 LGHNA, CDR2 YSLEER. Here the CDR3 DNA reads TGCGCCAGCAGCAAAGCCATTAGAGGGGGAAATAACTATGGCTACACCTTC. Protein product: CASSKAIRGGNNYGYTF.

The CDR3 loop reads CASSATGGSTEAFF. CDR3 sequence (DNA): TGTGCCAGCAGCGCCACGGGGGGGTCCACTGAAGCTTTCTTT. V usage is TRBV9 and J usage is TRBJ1-1, with D possibly matching TRBD1 (5 bases). The V end lost 3 bases, the J end lost 4 bases, and 13 bases lay between the germline ends. Germline V gene sequence: CDR1 SGDLS, CDR2 YYNGEE. The CDR3 length is 14 residues.

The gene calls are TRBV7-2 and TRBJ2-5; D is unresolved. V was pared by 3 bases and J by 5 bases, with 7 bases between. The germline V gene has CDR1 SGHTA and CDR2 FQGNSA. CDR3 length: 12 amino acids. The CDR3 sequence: CASSFSWETQYF. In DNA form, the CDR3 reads TGTGCCAGCAGCTTTAGCTGGGAGACCCAGTACTTC.

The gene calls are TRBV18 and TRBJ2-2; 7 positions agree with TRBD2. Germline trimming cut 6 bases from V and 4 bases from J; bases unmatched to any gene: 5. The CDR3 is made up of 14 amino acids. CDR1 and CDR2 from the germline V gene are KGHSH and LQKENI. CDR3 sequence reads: CASSALATTGELFF. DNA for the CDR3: TGTGCCAGCTCCGCACTAGCGACCACCGGGGAGCTGTTTTTT.

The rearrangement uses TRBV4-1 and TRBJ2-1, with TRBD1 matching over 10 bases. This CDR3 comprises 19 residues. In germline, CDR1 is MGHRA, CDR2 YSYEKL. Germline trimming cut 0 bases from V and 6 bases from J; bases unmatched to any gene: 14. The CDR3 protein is CASSQERDRGLTILNEQFF. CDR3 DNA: TGCGCCAGCAGCCAAGAGCGGGACAGGGGCCTTACTATTCTCAATGAGCAGTTCTTC.

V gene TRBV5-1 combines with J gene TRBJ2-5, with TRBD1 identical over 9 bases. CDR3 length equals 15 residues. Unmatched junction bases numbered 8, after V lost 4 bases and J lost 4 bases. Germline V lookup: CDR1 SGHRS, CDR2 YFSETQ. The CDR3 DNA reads TGCGCCAGCAGCCTAAGACAGGGGGGGGGAGAGACCCAGTACTTC. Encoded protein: CASSLRQGGGETQYF.

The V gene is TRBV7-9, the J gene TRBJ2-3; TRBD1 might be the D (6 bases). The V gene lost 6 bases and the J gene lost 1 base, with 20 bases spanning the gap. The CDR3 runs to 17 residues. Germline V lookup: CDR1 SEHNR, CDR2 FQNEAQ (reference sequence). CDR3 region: CASSFPRQAQRTDTQYF. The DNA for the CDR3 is TGTGCCAGCAGTTTTCCAAGACAGGCGCAACGCACAGATACGCAGTATTTT.

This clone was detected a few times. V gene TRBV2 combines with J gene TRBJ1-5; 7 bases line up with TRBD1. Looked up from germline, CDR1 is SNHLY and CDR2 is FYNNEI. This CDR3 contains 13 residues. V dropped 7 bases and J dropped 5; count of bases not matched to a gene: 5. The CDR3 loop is CASNRDSDQPQHF. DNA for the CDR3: TGTGCCAGCAATCGGGACAGTGATCAGCCCCAGCATTTT.

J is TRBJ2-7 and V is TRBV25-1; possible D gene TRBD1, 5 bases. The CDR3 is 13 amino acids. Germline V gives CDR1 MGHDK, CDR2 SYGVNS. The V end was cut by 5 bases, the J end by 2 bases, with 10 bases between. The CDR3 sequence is CASSPDSTYEQYF. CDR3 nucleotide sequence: TGTGCCAGCAGTCCAGACAGTACCTACGAGCAGTACTTC.

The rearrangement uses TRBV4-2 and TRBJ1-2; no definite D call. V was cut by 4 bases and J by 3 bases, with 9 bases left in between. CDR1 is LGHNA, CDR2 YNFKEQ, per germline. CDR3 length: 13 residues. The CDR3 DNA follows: TGTGCCAGCAGCCCTAACGGGGACTATGGCTACACCTTC. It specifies CASSPNGDYGYTF.

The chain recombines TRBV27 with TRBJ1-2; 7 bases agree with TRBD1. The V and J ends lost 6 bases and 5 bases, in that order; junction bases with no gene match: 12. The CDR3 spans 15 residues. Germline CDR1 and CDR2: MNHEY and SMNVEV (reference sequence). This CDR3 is CASSPPPTGRYGYTF. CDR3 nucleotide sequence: TGTGCCAGCAGCCCCCCCCCGACAGGGCGGTATGGCTACACCTTC.

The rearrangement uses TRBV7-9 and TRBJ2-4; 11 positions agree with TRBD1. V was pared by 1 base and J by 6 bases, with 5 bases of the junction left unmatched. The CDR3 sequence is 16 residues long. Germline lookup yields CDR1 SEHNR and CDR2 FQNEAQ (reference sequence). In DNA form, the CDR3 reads TGTGCCAGCAGCTTAGTTGGACAGGGGGCGGGAAACATTCAGTACTTC. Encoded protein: CASSLVGQGAGNIQYF.

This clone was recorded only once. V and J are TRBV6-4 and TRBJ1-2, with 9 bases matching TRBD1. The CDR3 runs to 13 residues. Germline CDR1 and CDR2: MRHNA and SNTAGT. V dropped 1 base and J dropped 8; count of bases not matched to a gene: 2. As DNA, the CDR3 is TGTGCCAGCAGTGACTGGACAGGGGAGGGCTACACCTTC. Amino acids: CASSDWTGEGYTF.